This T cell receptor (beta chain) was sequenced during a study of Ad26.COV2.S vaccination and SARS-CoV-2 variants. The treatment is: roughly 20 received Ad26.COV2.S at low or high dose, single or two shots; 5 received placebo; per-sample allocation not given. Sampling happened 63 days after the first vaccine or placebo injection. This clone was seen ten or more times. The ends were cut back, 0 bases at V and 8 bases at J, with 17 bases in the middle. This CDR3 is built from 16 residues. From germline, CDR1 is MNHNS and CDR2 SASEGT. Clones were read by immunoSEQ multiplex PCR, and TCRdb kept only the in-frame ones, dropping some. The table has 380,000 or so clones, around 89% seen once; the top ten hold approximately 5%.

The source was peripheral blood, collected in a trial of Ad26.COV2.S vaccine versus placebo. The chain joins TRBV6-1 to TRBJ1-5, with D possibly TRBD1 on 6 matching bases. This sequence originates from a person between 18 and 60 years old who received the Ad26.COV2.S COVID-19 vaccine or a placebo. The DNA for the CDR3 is TGTGCCAGCAGTGAAGCGCTTCAGGGGATGGGGAAGCCCCAGCATTTT. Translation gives CASSEALQGMGKPQHF.